The TCR beta chain described here comes from a study of T cell responses to AZD1222 COVID-19 vaccine. Whole-study results and caveats: Unmutated regions of variants are reportedly targeted by nearly half of spike-specific TCRs. Repertoire sampling occurred only after the peak T cell response.

The CDR3 spans 18 residues. V shed 5 bases and J shed 5 bases, with 25 bases lying between them. Germline lookup yields CDR1 SGHDN and CDR2 FVKESK. Sequencing used immunoSEQ multiplex PCR; TCRdb keeps in-frame clones, though not all of them. Of approximately 150,000 clones detected, less than 95% appear once; the ten largest clones hold about 7.5%. On this clone: Antigen: not known.

The TCR was taken from an adult who received the MenACWY meningococcal vaccine as a control. The source was peripheral blood, collected 28 days after the second dose of the MenACWY control vaccine. This sequence joins TRBV14 and TRBJ1-5, with a weak D call TRBD1 (6 bases). CDR3 region: CASSAIGGAVVQDQPQHF. CDR3 sequence (DNA): TGTGCCAGCAGCGCTATTGGGGGGGCGGTTGTTCAGGATCAGCCCCAGCATTTT.